The present T cell receptor (beta chain) was sequenced within a study of shared clonotypes between healthy human individuals. Looked up from germline, CDR1 is SGHAT and CDR2 is FQDESV (reference sequence). This CDR3 comprises 15 residues. The trim removed 5 bases at V and 5 bases at J, leaving 6 bases unmatched. Assay: immunoSEQ multiplex PCR; the TCRdb copy retains only in-frame clones and omits some. Found here are 2 million to 3 million clones, roughly 92% of them singletons; the top ten hold under 0.15%. The sequenced material came from naive CD4+ T cells sorted from blood. The subset: CD45RA+ positively selected. The receptor was isolated from a man younger than 30 in good health. This rearrangement joins TRBV11-1 to TRBJ2-2; 9 bases fit TRBD1. CDR3 DNA: TGTGCCAGCAGCCCGGGACAGGGAAAAACCGGGGAGCTGTTTTTT. It codes for CASSPGQGKTGELFF.